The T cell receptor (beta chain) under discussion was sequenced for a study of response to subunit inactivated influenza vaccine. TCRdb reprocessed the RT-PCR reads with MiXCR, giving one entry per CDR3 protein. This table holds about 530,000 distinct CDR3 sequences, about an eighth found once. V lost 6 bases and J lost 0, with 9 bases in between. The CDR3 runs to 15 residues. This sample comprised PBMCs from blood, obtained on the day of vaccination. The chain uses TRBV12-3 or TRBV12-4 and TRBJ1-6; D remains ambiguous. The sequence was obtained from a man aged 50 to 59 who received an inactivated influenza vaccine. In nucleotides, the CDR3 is TGTGCCAGCAGCCCGGAGAGCTCCTATAATTCACCCCTCCACTTT. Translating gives CASSPESSYNSPLHF.